The entry that follows covers one T cell receptor beta chain sequence. The sample belongs to a study of blood T cell repertoires in COVID-19. Study summary: The cDNA or gDNA used as material had been derived from T cells, B-cell-depleted T cells, or PBMCs.

The CDR3 consists of 13 residues. J lost 7 bases, V lost 5 bases, and 5 bases had no gene match. Germline V gene sequence: CDR1 LNHDA, CDR2 SQIVND (reference sequence). Measured with immunoSEQ multiplex PCR; TCRdb has only the in-frame clones, and not every one. The sample lists 200,000 to 250,000 clones, 70% to 90% seen once, with 9.5% to 15% in the top ten. The origin of this receptor is a woman aged 18-29 years who had recovered from COVID-19. The sample taken for sequencing was peripheral blood. The chain recombines TRBV19 with TRBJ2-1, with 7 bases fitting TRBD1. This CDR3 reads CASSVTGENEQFF. CDR3 in DNA: TGTGCCAGTAGTGTCACAGGGGAAAATGAGCAGTTCTTC.